The rows below give T cell receptor beta chains drawn from one sample of a study of OX40 agonist ivuxolimab in advanced cancers. Method: immunoSEQ multiplex PCR; TCRdb's copy keeps in-frame clones and lacks some. The sample gives around 70,000 clones, about 86% of which show up once; 2.5% to 3% is in the top ten. This specimen was CD4+ or CD8+ T cells sorted from blood, taken in a trial of the OX40 agonist ivuxolimab. These receptors all stem from an adult with an advanced solid tumor such as melanoma, head and neck, liver or kidney cancer. Both conserved end residues are part of each CDR3. The order of the fields is D gene, clone size, J gene, V gene, CDR3 length, CDR3 DNA, CDR3 protein. A D gene is named only where the DNA matches it firmly. Clone size is stated in some rows and not others, as once, few, many or a class when expanded.

D gene: TRBD1
clone size: NA
J gene: TRBJ1-2
V gene: TRBV7-2
CDR3 length: 15
CDR3 DNA: TGTGCCAGCAGCCCGGGGACAGGGGGTCCATATGTCTACACCTTC
CDR3 protein: CASSPGTGGPYVYTF

D gene: TRBD1
clone size: NA
J gene: TRBJ2-6
V gene: TRBV6-5
CDR3 length: 15
CDR3 DNA: TGTGCCACGGTAGGTGGACAGGCCGGAGCCAACGTCCTGACTTTC
CDR3 protein: CATVGGQAGANVLTF

D gene: TRBD1
clone size: NA
J gene: TRBJ1-2
V gene: TRBV7-9
CDR3 length: 14
CDR3 DNA: TGTGCCAGCAACCCACTGGGACAGAACTATGGCTACACCTTC
CDR3 protein: CASNPLGQNYGYTF

D gene: NA
clone size: NA
J gene: TRBJ1-1
V gene: TRBV7-9
CDR3 length: 11
CDR3 DNA: TGTGCCAGCAGCTCGTTTAGTGAAGCTTTCTTT
CDR3 protein: CASSSFSEAFF

D gene: NA
clone size: once
J gene: TRBJ1-2
V gene: TRBV7-2
CDR3 length: 15
CDR3 DNA: TGTGCCAGCAGCCCAACCCCCACGGGAACGAATGGCTACACCTTC
CDR3 protein: CASSPTPTGTNGYTF